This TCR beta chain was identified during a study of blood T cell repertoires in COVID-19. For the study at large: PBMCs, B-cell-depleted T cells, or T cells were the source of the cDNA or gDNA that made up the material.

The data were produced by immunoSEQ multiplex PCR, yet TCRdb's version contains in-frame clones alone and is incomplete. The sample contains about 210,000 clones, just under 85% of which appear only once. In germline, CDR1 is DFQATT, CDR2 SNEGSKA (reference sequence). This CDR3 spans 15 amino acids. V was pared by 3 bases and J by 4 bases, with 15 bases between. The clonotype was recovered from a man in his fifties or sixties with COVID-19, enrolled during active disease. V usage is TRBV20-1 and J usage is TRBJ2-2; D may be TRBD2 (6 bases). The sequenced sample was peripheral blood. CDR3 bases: TGCAGTGCTAGTCCGCCACGGGGGACCACCGGGGAGCTGTTTTTT. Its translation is CSASPPRGTTGELFF.